One and the same sample provided the 26 T cell receptor beta chains below, sequenced in a study of T cells in Graves' hyperthyroidism and ophthalmopathy (dated by TCRdb to between 2018 and 2021). Libraries were built with multiplex PCR. The data were produced on an Illumina HiSeq 2000. Amplification of TCR beta CDR3 regions was carried out from RNA transcripts. For the first round of RT-PCR on the TCR CDR3, the HTBI primer set was used together with the Qiagen OneStep RT-PCR kit. TCRdb reworked the public reads: Q25 trimming with fastp, MiXCR clone assembly, productive beta chains retained. Every distinct CDR3 protein forms one entry, paired with its most common genes and DNA. This sample has about 96,000 distinct CDR3 sequences in its table, and over 50% of those were observed once. The ten biggest clones cover roughly 27% of the sample. Specimen: blood. The receptors were gathered from a woman aged 40 to 50 with Graves' hyperthyroidism.

In the case of this clonotype: The junction does not match germline at one end; this may be a read error. The chain is built from TRBV25-1 and TRBJ2-7; TRBD2 matches 7 bases. The CDR3 sequence is 14 residues long. The germline V gene has CDR1 MGHDK and CDR2 SYGVNS. Written as DNA, the CDR3 is TGCGCCAGCAGCCAAACTAGCGCGGGATACGAGCAGTACTTC. Translation gives CASSQTSAGYEQYF.

This clonotype was detected many times. The chain couples TRBV9 to TRBJ2-7, with 10 bases that match TRBD1. CDR1 and CDR2 (germline): SGDLS, YYNGEE. The J segment lost 5 bases and the V segment lost 3 bases, leaving 5 bases of the junction unmatched. This CDR3 comprises 14 residues. CDR3 protein: CASSGTGGSDEQYF. CDR3 bases: TGTGCCAGCAGCGGGACAGGGGGATCCGACGAGCAGTACTTC.

This clonotype was seen at least ten times. Mismatch with germline at one junction end may stem from a read error. V gene TRBV7-2 combines with J gene TRBJ1-5; 8 nucleotides align to TRBD1. Germline V gene data show CDR1 as SGHTA and CDR2 as FQGNSA. CDR3 length: 14 residues. The CDR3 here is CASSPRTGFQPQHF. CDR3 coding DNA: TGCGCCAGCAGCCCCCGGACAGGGTTTCAGCCCCAGCATTTT.

This chain connects TRBV7-9 to TRBJ1-3, with TRBD1 matching 9 bases. Per germline, CDR1 SEHNR and CDR2 FQNEAQ (reference sequence). V lost 2 bases, J lost 6 bases, and 14 bases stayed unmatched. The CDR3 contains 18 residues. CDR3 DNA sequence: TGTGCCAGCAGCTTATCAGGGACAGGGACCACTGGCTTAAACACCATATATTTT. Its translation: CASSLSGTGTTGLNTIYF.

In this sample, this clonotype turned up many times. The chain links TRBV2 to TRBJ1-4, with no clear D. The CDR3 consists of 14 residues. Germline-derived CDR1 and CDR2 are SNHLY and FYNNEI. The V end was cut by 6 bases, the J end by 8 bases, with 16 bases between. The CDR3 region is CASSLTGPREKLFF. CDR3 DNA: TGTGCCAGCAGCCTTACCGGGCCTCGGGAAAAACTGTTTTTT.

This clonotype was seen repeatedly, ten times or more. CDR3 sequence (DNA): TGTGCCAGCAGCCCTGGGGCACCGTCAGATACGCAGTATTTT. Protein product: CASSPGAPSDTQYF. The chain employs TRBV7-3 and TRBJ2-3, with D perhaps matching TRBD1 (5 bases). The CDR3 is made up of 14 amino acids. V gave up 5 bases and J gave up 4 bases, with 13 bases separating them. Per the germline V gene, CDR1 is SGHTA and CDR2 is FQGTGA.

This clonotype was picked up many times. The rearrangement uses TRBV20-1 and TRBJ1-2, with D unresolved. The ends were cut back, 4 bases at V and 4 bases at J, with 19 bases in the middle. Germline assignment: CDR1 DFQATT and CDR2 SNEGSKA (reference sequence). CDR3 length equals 15 residues. In nucleotides, the CDR3 is TGCAGTGCTAAACCACCGGGTCGGGGTAGCTATGGCTACACCTTC. Its protein is CSAKPPGRGSYGYTF.

This clonotype has ten or more counts. This rearrangement joins TRBV7-2 to TRBJ1-2; no definite D call. V lost 0 bases to trimming and J lost 4 bases, with 9 bases between them. Germline CDR1 is SGHTA and CDR2 is FQGNSA. The CDR3 is 14 residues long. The CDR3 nucleotides are TGTGCCAGCAGCTTAGCAGGGCCCTCCTATGGCTACACCTTC. This codes for CASSLAGPSYGYTF.

There are many counts of this clonotype. The rearrangement joins TRBV7-3 to TRBJ2-2, with 11 bases matching TRBD2. Germline CDR1 reads SGHTA; CDR2 reads FQGTGA. Trimming took 5 bases from V and 3 from J; bases not matched to a gene: 5. This CDR3 has 16 residues. CDR3 DNA: TGTGCCAGCAGCCGAGGGACTAGCGGTCACACCGGGGAGCTGTTTTTT. Translation gives CASSRGTSGHTGELFF.

This clonotype was observed many times. The genes are TRBV20-1 and TRBJ1-2, with D possibly TRBD1 on 5 matching bases. The germline CDR1 and CDR2 sequences are DFQATT and SNEGSKA (reference sequence). The CDR3 has 14 amino acids. The ends were cut back, 0 bases at V and 7 bases at J, with 15 bases in the middle. Written as DNA, the CDR3 is TGCAGTGCTAGAGATGCTTCCCAGGGCGGTGGCTACACCTTC. It is translated as CSARDASQGGGYTF.

For this clonotype: Since a much larger clone is just one base distant, this may be a read error. The V gene is TRBV20-1, the J gene TRBJ2-7; D might be TRBD2 (7 bases). With 6 bases removed from V and 0 bases from J, the gap between germline ends came to 18 bases. The CDR3 is made up of 15 amino acids. Germline assignment: CDR1 DFQATT and CDR2 SNEGSKA (reference sequence). The CDR3 loop is CSAVKGGGGSYEQYF. The CDR3 DNA is TGCAGTGCCGTGAAGGGGGGCGGGGGCTCCTACGAGCAGTACTTC.

This chain connects TRBV2 to TRBJ2-7; TRBD2 matches at 7 bases. Germline assignment: CDR1 SNHLY and CDR2 FYNNEI. The CDR3 is 13 amino acids. V trimming: 8 bases; J trimming: 4 bases; junction bases outside the gene matches: 8. The CDR3 DNA reads TGTGCCAGCGGTTTTGCGGGAGCTTACGAGCAGTACTTC. It yields the protein CASGFAGAYEQYF.

This clonotype was counted at least ten times. The V and J genes are TRBV6-6 and TRBJ1-5; the D gene is possibly TRBD1 (5 bases). The V end was cut by 2 bases, the J end by 3 bases, with 8 bases between. Germline V CDR1 and CDR2: MNHNY, SVGAGI (reference sequence). The CDR3 loop spans 14 amino acids. CDR3 sequence (DNA): TGTGCCAGCAGTTACGGGACCCTCAATCAGCCCCAGCATTTT. Its translation: CASSYGTLNQPQHF.

The chain is built from TRBV10-3 and TRBJ1-2, with 8 bases identical to TRBD1. This CDR3 is built from 13 residues. V was clipped by 6 bases and J by 4 bases; unmatched bases: 4. Germline assignment: CDR1 ENHRY and CDR2 SYGVKD. The CDR3 protein is CAISGGQGYGYTF. DNA of the CDR3: TGTGCCATCAGCGGAGGACAGGGCTATGGCTACACCTTC.

This clonotype came up many times. The chain joins TRBV4-1 to TRBJ2-7; D call uncertain. This CDR3 region has 13 residues. V was pared by 0 bases and J by 3 bases, with 6 bases between. Germline loops: CDR1 MGHRA, CDR2 YSYEKL. CDR3 DNA sequence: TGCGCCAGCAGCCAAGAAGCAGGCTACGAGCAGTACTTC. This codes for CASSQEAGYEQYF.

This chain uses TRBV29-1 with TRBJ2-5; D is perhaps TRBD1 or TRBD2 (5 bases each). Trimming took 8 bases from V and 7 from J, leaving 26 bases between them. Germline V lookup: CDR1 SQVTM, CDR2 ANQGSEA. CDR3 size: 15 residues. The CDR3 sequence: CSPSVGPYPGGTQYF. Written as DNA, the CDR3 is TGCAGCCCGTCGGTGGGGCCTTATCCTGGAGGGACCCAGTACTTC.

The table lists this clonotype with many counts. The chain recombines TRBV20-1 with TRBJ2-7, with 10 bases fitting TRBD2. J gave up 6 bases and V 5 bases, and 7 bases lay outside the gene matches. Germline V gene data show CDR1 as DFQATT and CDR2 as SNEGSKA (reference sequence). The length of the CDR3 is 13 residues. The CDR3 sequence: CSAGSGRAIEQYF. The CDR3 DNA reads TGCAGTGCTGGAAGCGGGAGGGCGATCGAGCAGTACTTC.

The V gene is TRBV7-6, the J gene TRBJ2-7; the match to TRBD1 covers 7 bases. The CDR3 sequence is 13 residues long. The germline V gene encodes CDR1 SGHVS and CDR2 FNYEAQ. Trimming removed 6 bases from V and 3 bases from J; junction bases left unmatched: 5. CDR3 residues: CASRGTDYYEQYF. In DNA, the CDR3 is TGTGCCAGCAGGGGGACAGATTACTACGAGCAGTACTTC.

CDR3 in DNA: TGTGCCAGCAGCCTCGGTACAGGGGCCTATGGCTACACCTTC. The encoded protein is CASSLGTGAYGYTF. This chain links TRBV7-2 with TRBJ1-2; 7 bases are a match to TRBD1. Germline V gene data show CDR1 as SGHTA and CDR2 as FQGNSA. The CDR3 runs to 14 residues. V lost 5 bases to trimming and J lost 4 bases; unmatched junction nucleotides: 7.

This clonotype is deemed large. The rearrangement joins TRBV10-3 to TRBJ2-7; TRBD2 aligns across 9 bases. From germline, CDR1 is ENHRY and CDR2 SYGVKD. Trimming cost V 8 bases and J 3 bases; bases outside gene matches: 5. The CDR3 sequence is 13 residues long. The CDR3 DNA reads as TGTGCCATCGGGCAAGCGGGAGGCTACGAGCAGTACTTC. It codes for CAIGQAGGYEQYF.

As regards this clonotype: A clone one base away is much larger, so this may be a read error. The chain joins TRBV20-1 to TRBJ2-7, with D perhaps TRBD2 (5 bases). V lost 3 bases and J 4 bases, leaving 22 bases between the germline ends. The CDR3 has 16 amino acids. The V gene's germline CDR1 is DFQATT and CDR2 SNEGSKA (reference sequence). CDR3 region: CSASGADGVGPYEQYF. For the CDR3, the DNA is TGCAGTGCTAGCGGCGCGGACGGGGTCGGGCCATACGAGCAGTACTTC.

Turning to this clonotype: At one boundary the junction diverges from the germline segment, which might be a read error. This chain joins TRBV29-1 and TRBJ2-6; either TRBD1 or TRBD2 may fit D (5 bases each). This CDR3 is built from 11 residues. CDR1 and CDR2 (germline): SQVTM, ANQGSEA. Written as DNA, the CDR3 is TGCCGCGTTGAGAGGGGCAACACTGAAGCTTTC. Translation: CRVERGNTEAF.

This chain joins TRBV15 and TRBJ2-7; possibly TRBD2 for D (5 bases). Trimming cost V 3 bases and J 5 bases, with 11 bases left between them. The CDR3 runs to 13 residues. Germline V lookup: CDR1 LNHNV, CDR2 YYDKDF (reference sequence). CDR3 residues: CATSSLLGNEQYF. CDR3 coding DNA: TGTGCCACCAGCAGCTTACTAGGGAACGAGCAGTACTTC. Full variable domain (rest looked up from reference TRBV15 and TRBJ2-7): DAMVIQNPRYQVTQFGKPVTLSCSQTLNHNVMYWYQQKSSQAPKLLFHYYDKDFNNEADTPDNFQSRRPNTSFCFLDIRSPGLGDTAMYLCATSSLLGNEQYFGPGTRLTVT.

As concerns this clonotype: One end of the junction does not line up with germline, which may come from a read error. The chain combines TRBV29-1 with TRBJ2-6, with a tentative D call TRBD1 (5 bases). From germline, CDR1 is SQVTM and CDR2 ANQGSEA. This CDR3 spans 14 amino acids. CDR3 amino acids: CSVKDRAGANVLTF. CDR3 DNA sequence: TGCAGCGTTAAAGACAGAGCTGGGGCCAACGTCCTGACTTTC.

About this clonotype itself: A much larger clone differs by one base, so this may be a read error. The chain has TRBV4-1 and TRBJ1-2; D is undetermined. Looked up from germline, CDR1 is MGHRA and CDR2 is YSYEKL. This CDR3 has 13 residues. DNA of the CDR3: TGCGCCAGCAGCGAGATTGTGCCATATGGCTACGCCTTC. As protein: CASSEIVPYGYAF.

The chain couples TRBV7-2 to TRBJ1-1; 9 positions match TRBD1. The CDR3 is 13 residues long. The ends lost 6 bases at V and 3 bases at J; junction bases unmatched: 2. Germline V gene data show CDR1 as SGHTA and CDR2 as FQGNSA. The CDR3 spells CASRGTGHTEAFF. In DNA form, the CDR3 reads TGTGCCAGCAGGGGGACAGGGCACACTGAAGCTTTCTTT.